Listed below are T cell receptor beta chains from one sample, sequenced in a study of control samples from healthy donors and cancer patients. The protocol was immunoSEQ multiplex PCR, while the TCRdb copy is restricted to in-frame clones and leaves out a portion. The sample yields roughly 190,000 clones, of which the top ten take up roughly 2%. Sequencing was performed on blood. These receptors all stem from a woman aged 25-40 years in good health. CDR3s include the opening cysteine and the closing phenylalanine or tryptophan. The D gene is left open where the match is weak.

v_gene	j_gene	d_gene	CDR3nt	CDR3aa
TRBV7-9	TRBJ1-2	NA	TGTGCCAGCAGCTTCGGGCAGACCCCCTATGGCTACACCTTC	CASSFGQTPYGYTF
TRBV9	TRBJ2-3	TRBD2	TGTGCCAGCAGCGTAGCTAGCGGGTCTAGCACAGATACGCAGTATTTT	CASSVASGSSTDTQYF
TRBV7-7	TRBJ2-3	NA	TGTGCTAGCAGCTTATTGGGTCTCACAGATACGCAGTATTTT	CASSLLGLTDTQYF
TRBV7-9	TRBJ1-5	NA	TGTGCCAGCAGCTTGGACCCTAATCAGCCCCAGCATTTT	CASSLDPNQPQHF
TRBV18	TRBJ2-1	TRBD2	TGTGCCAGCTCACCGCAAGCTAGCGGCTGGGGTGAGCAGTTCTTC	CASSPQASGWGEQFF
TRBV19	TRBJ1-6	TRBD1	TGTGCCAGTAGTACCCCTCGACAGGGAGGCGCTCCCCTCCACTTT	CASSTPRQGGAPLHF
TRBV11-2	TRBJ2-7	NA	TGTGCCAGCAGCTTAGATCCCCCCTACGAGCAGTACTTC	CASSLDPPYEQYF
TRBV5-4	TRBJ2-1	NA	TGTGCCAGCAGCCGAGTGGACGGTTTTCTTGGAGGTTCTAATGAGCAGTTCTTC	CASSRVDGFLGGSNEQFF
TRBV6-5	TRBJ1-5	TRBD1	TGTGCCAGCAGTTATGGGACAGGGGCGCGGTGGCCCCAGCATTTT	CASSYGTGARWPQHF
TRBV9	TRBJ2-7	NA	TGTGCCAGCAGCGCAACGACAGGATACTACGAGCAGTACTTC	CASSATTGYYEQYF
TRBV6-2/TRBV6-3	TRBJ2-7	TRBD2	TGTGCCAGCAGTTACCAGAAACGGACTAGTGGGTACGAGCAGTACTTC	CASSYQKRTSGYEQYF
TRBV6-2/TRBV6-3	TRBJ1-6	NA	TGTGCCAGCAGTCTGCCGGGGACGTCGATGAATTCACCCCTCCACTTT	CASSLPGTSMNSPLHF
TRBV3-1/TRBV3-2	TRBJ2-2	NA	TGTGCCAGCAGCCAAGGGACATACCGAAGGAACACCGGGGAGCTGTTTTTT	CASSQGTYRRNTGELFF
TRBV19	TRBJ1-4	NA	TGTGCCGCGGGGGCAACTAATGAAAAACTGTTTTTT	CAAGATNEKLFF
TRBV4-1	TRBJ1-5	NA	TGCGCCAGCAGCCAAGTCCGAGGACATGGCAATCAGCCCCAGCATTTT	CASSQVRGHGNQPQHF
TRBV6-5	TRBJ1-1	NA	TGTGCCAGCAGCCAGTATCTCGACGGGAACACTGAAGCTTTCTTT	CASSQYLDGNTEAFF
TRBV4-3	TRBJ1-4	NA	TGCGCCAGCAGCCAAGATAGAGGGGATGGAAAACTGTTTTTT	CASSQDRGDGKLFF
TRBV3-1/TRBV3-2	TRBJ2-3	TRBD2	TGTGCCAGCAGCCAAGATCGCCGTAGCGGGGGGGCGACGACAGATACGCAGTATTTT	CASSQDRRSGGATTDTQYF
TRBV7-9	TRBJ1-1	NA	TGTGCCAGCAGCTGGGCAGGGAGCCTCATGAACACTGAAGCTTTCTTT	CASSWAGSLMNTEAFF
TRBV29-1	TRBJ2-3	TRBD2	TGCAGCGTTGAAGGGACTAGCGGGGCAGATACGCAGTATTTT	CSVEGTSGADTQYF
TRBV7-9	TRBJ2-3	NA	TGTGCCAGCAGCCAACCGGGGTTGGATACGCAGTATTTT	CASSQPGLDTQYF
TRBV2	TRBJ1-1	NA	TGTGCCAGCAGTGTAGGGCCGTCACAAGCTTTCTTT	CASSVGPSQAFF
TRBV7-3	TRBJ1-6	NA	TGTGCCAGCAGCTTAAGGAGGGGGACCCATTATAATTCACCCCTCCACTTT	CASSLRRGTHYNSPLHF
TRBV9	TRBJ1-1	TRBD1	TGTGCCAGCAGCGTAGCCCGCGCCCGGGACAGGGCGTCGAAGGCTTTCTTT	CASSVARARDRASKAFF
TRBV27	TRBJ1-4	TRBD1	TGTGCCAGCAGAGGACAGGGTGTCGGGGAAAAACTGTTTTTT	CASRGQGVGEKLFF
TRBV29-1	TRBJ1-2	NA	TGCAGCGTTGAACCCGTGGATAACTATGGCTACACCTTC	CSVEPVDNYGYTF
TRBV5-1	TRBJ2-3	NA	TGCGCCAGCAGCTTGGAGGCGACTAGCACAGATACGCAGTATTTT	CASSLEATSTDTQYF
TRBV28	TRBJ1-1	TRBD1	TGTGCCAGCAGTTTCTTTGGTATAGGGACAGGGGCTCTTAACACTGAAGCTTTCTTT	CASSFFGIGTGALNTEAFF
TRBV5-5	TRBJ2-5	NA	TGTGCCAGCAGCTTCCTGCCGACCGAGACCCAGTACTTC	CASSFLPTETQYF
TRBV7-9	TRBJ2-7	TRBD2	TGTGCCAGCAGCCCGGGGGGGGAAGGTACCGAGCAGTACTTC	CASSPGGEGTEQYF
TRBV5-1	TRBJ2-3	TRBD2	TGCGCCAGCAGCTTGGGACTAGCGGGGGGTGAAGATACGCAGTATTTT	CASSLGLAGGEDTQYF
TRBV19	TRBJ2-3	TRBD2	TGTGCCAGTAGTCCCTTAGCGGGGGGCTCCACAGATACGCAGTATTTT	CASSPLAGGSTDTQYF
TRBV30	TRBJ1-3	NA	TGTGCCTGGTCGATCCCAGGAATACTCTCTGGAAACACCATATATTTT	CAWSIPGILSGNTIYF
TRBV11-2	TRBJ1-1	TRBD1	TGTGCCAGCAGCTTTGGGACAGGGCTGAACACTGAAGCTTTCTTT	CASSFGTGLNTEAFF
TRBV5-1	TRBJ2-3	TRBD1	TGCGCCAGCAGCTTGGGCAGGGGGCTTAGCACAGATACGCAGTATTTT	CASSLGRGLSTDTQYF
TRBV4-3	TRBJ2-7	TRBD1	TGCGCCAGCAGCCAAGAACGGACAGGGGGCTACGAGCAGTACTTC	CASSQERTGGYEQYF
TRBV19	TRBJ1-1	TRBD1	TGTGCCAGTAGTACTGAGGACAGGGTCCGGATTGCGCTAATGAACACTGAAGCTTTCTTT	CASSTEDRVRIALMNTEAFF
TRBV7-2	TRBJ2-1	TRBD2	TGTGCCAGCAGCTTTCGGGGACTAGCGGTCAATGAGCAGTTCTTC	CASSFRGLAVNEQFF
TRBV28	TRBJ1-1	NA	TGTGCCAGCACCGAAAGTGGCGGGCCGAACACTGAAGCTTTCTTT	CASTESGGPNTEAFF
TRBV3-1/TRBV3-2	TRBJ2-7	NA	TGTGCCAGCAGCCAAGTCGCCTACGAGCAGTACTTC	CASSQVAYEQYF
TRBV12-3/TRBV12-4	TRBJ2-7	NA	TGTGCCAGCAGTTTAACAGTCTCCTACGAGCAGTACTTC	CASSLTVSYEQYF
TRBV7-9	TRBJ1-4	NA	TGTGCCAGCAGCTTTTTGGGATACAGGGAAGCGGACACTAATGAAAAACTGTTTTTT	CASSFLGYREADTNEKLFF
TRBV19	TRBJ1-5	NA	TGTGCCAGTAGCTCAATTCACAGGCGGTATAGCAATCAGCCCCAGCATTTT	CASSSIHRRYSNQPQHF
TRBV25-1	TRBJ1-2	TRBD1	TGTGCCAGCAGTGAGGATCCAGGGGGCGATTGGGACTATGGCTACACCTTC	CASSEDPGGDWDYGYTF
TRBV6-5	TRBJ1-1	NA	TGTGCCAGCACTCGGGGCAGCGGGAACACTGAAGCTTTCTTT	CASTRGSGNTEAFF
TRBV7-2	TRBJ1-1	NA	TGTGCCAGCAGCTCCCGGGAAATGGGGAACACTGAAGCTTTCTTT	CASSSREMGNTEAFF
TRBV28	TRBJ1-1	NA	TGTGCCAGCAGTTTTGGGGGGCAGAACACTGAAGCTTTCTTT	CASSFGGQNTEAFF
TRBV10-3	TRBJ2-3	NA	TGTGCCATCGGGGGCGAGGGGCTTACAGATACGCAGTATTTT	CAIGGEGLTDTQYF